This T cell receptor beta chain is drawn from a study of T cell repertoires in cytomegalovirus infection. Study-level background: Public TCR beta signatures marked donors with CMV infection and the matching HLA.

This CDR3 is 10 amino acids long. Trimming pared 7 bases from V and 8 bases from J, leaving 6 bases between. In this sample, this clonotype turned up many times. Its specificity is unknown. TCRdb independently ran MiXCR on the reads; one entry per CDR3 protein. The sample lists approximately 500,000 distinct CDR3 sequences, approximately 16% occurring once. Study-level findings and limits: Predominance within the ex vivo response was attributable to HLA-C-restricted CMV-specific TCR beta clonotypes. Adding up the frequency of public TCR beta families identified people who carried CMV plus the relevant HLA.

This sequence originates from a human donor in good health (CMV status not recorded). Some clones in this sample may be carry-over from other donors' samples. The sequenced sample was CD8+ T cells from PBMCs. The chain carries TRBV12-3 or TRBV12-4 and TRBJ2-1; D unclear. The CDR3 protein is CASMSYEQFF. The CDR3 DNA reads TGTGCCAGCATGTCCTATGAGCAGTTCTTC.